The 32 T cell receptor beta chains presented below share a single source sample, sequenced in a study of cytomegalovirus exposure and HLA in healthy donors. The primer mix had 60 Vbeta and 13 Jbeta primers. The table came from immunoSEQ multiplex PCR; TCRdb's copy has only in-frame clones and leaves some out. The data hold some 150,000 clones, with roughly four fifths observed a single time. Sequencing was done on a sample of PBMCs. The receptors come from a man in his 60s in good health and CMV-seronegative.

Notes on this clone: This specimen includes other DNA sequences encoding the same CDR3. This sequence joins TRBV27 and TRBJ2-7, with D possibly being TRBD2 (6 bases). The CDR3 has 13 residues. Per germline, CDR1 MNHEY and CDR2 SMNVEV (reference sequence). V was pared by 3 bases and J by 2 bases, with 8 bases between. Here the CDR3 DNA reads TGTGCCAGCAGTTTTGGACTAACCTACGAGCAGTACTTC. Translating gives CASSFGLTYEQYF.

The V call is TRBV27, the J call TRBJ2-5; no firm D call. The DNA matches TRBJ2-7 better at its end, which makes the J call doubtful. CDR3 length: 11 amino acids. The germline V gene has CDR1 MNHEY and CDR2 SMNVEV (reference sequence). CDR3: CASSSFHEQYF. The CDR3 nucleotides read TGTGCCAGCAGTTCTTTCCACGAGCAGTACTTC.

This chain connects TRBV30 to TRBJ1-6; D unresolved. V lost 2 bases and J 8 bases, leaving 13 bases between the germline ends. CDR1 is GTSNPN and CDR2 is SVGIG in the germline V gene (reference sequence). The CDR3 runs to 14 residues. DNA of the CDR3: TGTGCCTGGAGTAGAGGAGAGGGAGATTCACCCCTCCACTTT. Protein sequence: CAWSRGEGDSPLHF.

V gene TRBV12-5 combines with J gene TRBJ2-3; 11 nucleotides line up with TRBD1. This CDR3 region has 18 residues. Looked up from germline, CDR1 is LGHNT and CDR2 is FRNRAP. With V trimmed by 4 bases and J by 0 bases, 9 bases remained unmatched. In nucleotides, the CDR3 is TGTGCTAGTGGTTCCGGACAGGGGGCTTTTTTTAGCACAGATACGCAGTATTTT. Translation: CASGSGQGAFFSTDTQYF. Complete variable domain (other parts from reference TRBV12-5 and TRBJ2-3): DARVTQTPRHKVTEMGQEVTMRCQPILGHNTVFWYRQTMMQGLELLAYFRNRAPLDDSGMPKDRFSAEMPDATLATLKIQPSEPRDSAVYFCASGSGQGAFFSTDTQYFGPGTRLTVL.

In this sample, this clone turned up once. The CDR3 nucleotides read TGTGCCAGCAGCCTGACAGGGGGCGAGAACACCGGGGAGCTGTTTTTT. This translates into CASSLTGGENTGELFF. V usage is TRBV7-9 and J usage is TRBJ2-2; 10 bases are shared with TRBD1. The trim removed 5 bases at V and 1 base at J, leaving 4 bases unmatched. The CDR3 length is 16 residues. Per the germline V gene, CDR1 is SEHNR and CDR2 is FQNEAQ (reference sequence).

This rearrangement joins TRBV29-1 to TRBJ2-1; TRBD2 agrees at 8 bases. Looked up from germline, CDR1 is SQVTM and CDR2 is ANQGSEA. The CDR3 sequence is 13 residues long. DNA for the CDR3: TGCAGTGAGGGCGGGAGGCTTGGGAATGAGCAGTTCTTC. Translating gives CSEGGRLGNEQFF.

This chain connects TRBV5-1 to TRBJ1-5; D may be TRBD1 (6 bases). Germline CDR1 and CDR2: SGHRS and YFSETQ. The CDR3 loop spans 16 amino acids. The V and J ends lost 4 bases and 4 bases respectively, with 18 bases between them. The CDR3 DNA follows: TGCGCCAGCAGCCCGGAAGGGGGGGGAATGAATCAGCCCCAGCATTTT. This sequence encodes CASSPEGGGMNQPQHF.

The chain joins TRBV23-1 to TRBJ2-6; TRBD1 matches at 11 bases. TRBV23-1 is placed among ORFs of uncertain function. Trimming cost V 0 bases and J 0 bases; bases outside gene matches: 10. The CDR3 length is 21 residues. CDR3 bases: TGCGCCAGCAGTCAATCGAGATTCCGGGACAGGGGGGACTCTGGGGCCAACGTCCTGACTTTC. Translating gives CASSQSRFRDRGDSGANVLTF.

The chain joins TRBV28 to TRBJ2-1; 8 positions match TRBD2. The CDR3 is 16 residues long. CDR1 is MDHEN, CDR2 SYDVKM, per germline. J gave up 0 bases and V 7 bases, and 8 bases lay outside the gene matches. The CDR3 protein is CASTSSGDRSYNEQFF. CDR3 coding DNA: TGTGCCAGCACCAGTAGCGGGGATCGCTCCTACAATGAGCAGTTCTTC.

The J gene is TRBJ2-5, the V gene TRBV15; D is unresolved. Germline V gene lookup returns CDR1 LNHNV and CDR2 YYDKDF (reference sequence). The CDR3 totals 16 residues. V lost 0 bases and J lost 2, with 13 bases in between. CDR3 protein: CATSRDQKPFQETQYF. CDR3 DNA sequence: TGTGCCACCAGCAGAGATCAAAAGCCATTTCAAGAGACCCAGTACTTC.

This clone was seen just once. This chain joins TRBV14 and TRBJ2-7; 9 positions match TRBD2. The CDR3 sequence is 15 residues long. The germline V gene has CDR1 SGHDN and CDR2 FVKESK. V lost 3 bases and J lost 4; bases outside the gene matches: 7. The CDR3 DNA reads as TGTGCCAGCAGCCACGAACTAGCGGGCGATTACGAGCAGTACTTC. Its translation is CASSHELAGDYEQYF.

The gene calls are TRBV2 and TRBJ2-1; D gene unclear. Trimming took off 7 bases at V and 6 bases at J, with 7 bases between the two ends. This CDR3 contains 11 residues. Germline assignment: CDR1 SNHLY and CDR2 FYNNEI. The CDR3 reads CASNYVNEQFF. The CDR3 bases are TGTGCCAGCAACTACGTCAATGAGCAGTTCTTC. Variable domain in full (rest from reference TRBV2 and TRBJ2-1): EPEVTQTPSHQVTQMGQEVILRCVPISNHLYFYWYRQILGQKVEFLVSFYNNEISEKSEIFDDQFSVERPDGSNFTLKIRSTKLEDSAMYFCASNYVNEQFFGPGTRLTVL.

This sequence joins TRBV2 and TRBJ1-1, with a possible D match to TRBD1 (5 bases). The germline gives CDR1 SNHLY, CDR2 FYNNEI. V was pared by 3 bases and J by 5 bases, with 10 bases between. The CDR3 runs to 13 residues. The CDR3 DNA reads TGTGCCAGCAGTGAGCAGGGTGAAACTGAAGCTTTCTTT. This gives the protein CASSEQGETEAFF. Filled out from reference TRBV2 and TRBJ1-1, the complete variable domain reads EPEVTQTPSHQVTQMGQEVILRCVPISNHLYFYWYRQILGQKVEFLVSFYNNEISEKSEIFDDQFSVERPDGSNFTLKIRSTKLEDSAMYFCASSEQGETEAFFGQGTRLTVV.

V gene TRBV5-1 combines with J gene TRBJ2-1; 12 bases line up with TRBD2. CDR1 is SGHRS, CDR2 YFSETQ, per germline. The CDR3 has 16 amino acids. The V gene end was trimmed by 0 bases and the J gene end by 8 bases; junction bases not matched to a gene: 6. The CDR3 region is CASSLGLAGEGDEQFF. CDR3 DNA sequence: TGCGCCAGCAGCTTGGGACTAGCGGGAGAAGGAGATGAGCAGTTCTTC.

This clone came up once. This rearrangement joins TRBV27 to TRBJ2-7, with 10 positions matching TRBD2. V trimming: 2 bases; J trimming: 2 bases; junction bases outside the gene matches: 12. The CDR3 has 18 amino acids. The germline V gene has CDR1 MNHEY and CDR2 SMNVEV (reference sequence). This CDR3 reads CASSLRQGEGLAPYEQYF. The CDR3 DNA reads as TGTGCCAGCAGTTTACGGCAGGGGGAGGGACTAGCGCCCTACGAGCAGTACTTC.

The V and J genes are TRBV11-2 and TRBJ1-3; perhaps TRBD1 as D (6 bases). This CDR3 has 16 amino acids. Between the trimmed V and J ends, which lost 5 bases and 1 base, there was a span of 15 bases. Looked up from germline, CDR1 is SGHAT and CDR2 is FQNNGV. CDR3 residues: CASSRIVGASGNTIYF. The CDR3 DNA is TGTGCCAGCAGCCGGATTGTGGGGGCATCTGGAAACACCATATATTTT.

This clone was seen more than once but under ten times. The rearrangement joins TRBV5-4 to TRBJ2-7, with TRBD1 identical over 11 bases. Germline CDR1 reads SGHNT; CDR2 reads YYREEE (reference sequence). V lost 4 bases, J lost 5 bases, and 5 bases stayed unmatched. This CDR3 is 14 amino acids long. In DNA, the CDR3 is TGTGCCAGCAGCCCTCAGGACAGGGGGCACGAGCAGTACTTC. It translates to CASSPQDRGHEQYF. Full variable domain (rest looked up from reference TRBV5-4 and TRBJ2-7): ETGVTQSPTHLIKTRGQQVTLRCSSQSGHNTVSWYQQALGQGPQFIFQYYREEENGRGNFPPRFSGLQFPNYSSELNVNALELDDSALYLCASSPQDRGHEQYFGPGTRLTVT.

This clone occurred once. The rearrangement links TRBV28 to TRBJ1-3; tentatively, D is TRBD1 (5 bases). From germline, CDR1 is MDHEN and CDR2 SYDVKM. The CDR3 has 14 amino acids. V gave up 7 bases and J gave up 0 bases, with 10 bases separating them. The CDR3 DNA sequence: TGTGCCAGCACCCCAGGGTCCTCTGGAAACACCATATATTTT. Its translation: CASTPGSSGNTIYF.

The rearrangement links TRBV30 to TRBJ2-7; maybe TRBD2 (6 bases). The CDR3 extends over 13 amino acids. Trimming took 7 bases from V and 2 from J, leaving 15 bases between them. CDR1 and CDR2 (germline): GTSNPN, SVGIG (reference sequence). This chain's CDR3 is CASLGRETYEQYF. The CDR3 coding sequence is TGTGCCTCCTTGGGTCGGGAGACCTACGAGCAGTACTTC.

The V call is TRBV5-1, the J call TRBJ2-2, with 9 bases identical to TRBD1. With V trimmed by 2 bases and J by 5 bases, 7 bases remained unmatched. The germline V gene encodes CDR1 SGHRS and CDR2 YFSETQ. The CDR3 covers 16 residues. The CDR3 DNA sequence: TGCGCCAGCAGCTTCCTACAGGGGGCGGGGACCGGGGAGCTGTTTTTT. Protein: CASSFLQGAGTGELFF.

This rearrangement joins TRBV7-6 to TRBJ2-1; 10 bases fit TRBD2. The CDR3 has 14 amino acids. Germline CDR1 SGHVS, CDR2 FNYEAQ. Trimming cost V 4 bases and J 6 bases; bases outside gene matches: 3. Here the CDR3 reads CASSSAGGGNEQFF. CDR3 coding DNA: TGTGCCAGCAGCTCAGCGGGAGGGGGCAATGAGCAGTTCTTC.

The chain couples TRBV5-4 to TRBJ2-2, with TRBD2 identical over 8 bases. The CDR3 is 16 amino acids. V was clipped by 0 bases and J by 1 base; unmatched bases: 2. Germline V gene sequence: CDR1 SGHNT, CDR2 YYREEE (reference sequence). The CDR3 spells CASSLGSGVNTGELFF. The DNA of the CDR3 is TGTGCCAGCAGCTTGGGTAGCGGGGTGAACACCGGGGAGCTGTTTTTT.

This clone has a single count. The chain combines TRBV29-1 with TRBJ2-1, with TRBD2 matching 9 bases. The V and J ends lost 6 bases and 0 bases, in that order; junction bases with no gene match: 9. Germline CDR1 SQVTM, CDR2 ANQGSEA. The CDR3 loop spans 16 amino acids. This CDR3 is CSVTGLAGSSYNEQFF. CDR3 sequence (DNA): TGCAGCGTGACCGGTCTAGCGGGGAGCTCCTACAATGAGCAGTTCTTC.

In its sample, this clone was seen once. The genes are TRBV6-4 and TRBJ1-2; TRBD1 is a possible D gene (6 bases). Trimming removed 4 bases from V and 6 bases from J, with 21 bases in between. CDR1 MRHNA and CDR2 SNTAGT come from the germline V gene. The CDR3 length is 16 residues. CDR3 bases: TGTGCCAGCAGTGGGCCCTTGCAGACAGGTAGGGATGGCTACACCTTC. It translates to CASSGPLQTGRDGYTF.

V and J are TRBV11-2 and TRBJ2-7; D may be TRBD2 (6 bases). This CDR3 spans 13 amino acids. The ends were cut back, 1 base at V and 2 bases at J, with 6 bases in the middle. The germline CDR1 and CDR2 sequences are SGHAT and FQNNGV. CDR3 bases: TGTGCCAGCAGCTTAGCGGGAGCCTACGAGCAGTACTTC. It translates to CASSLAGAYEQYF. The whole variable domain, filled in from reference TRBV11-2 and TRBJ2-7, reads EAGVAQSPRYKIIEKRQSVAFWCNPISGHATLYWYQQILGQGPKLLIQFQNNGVVDDSQLPKDRFSAERLKGVDSTLKIQPAKLEDSAVYLCASSLAGAYEQYFGPGTRLTVT.

This chain uses TRBV9 with TRBJ2-3, with D possibly being TRBD2 (6 bases). Between the trimmed V and J ends, which lost 4 bases and 5 bases, there was a span of 20 bases. Germline assignment: CDR1 SGDLS and CDR2 YYNGEE. This CDR3 contains 16 residues. Here the CDR3 reads CASSSSWGRMQDTQYF. The CDR3 DNA is TGTGCCAGCAGCTCCTCTTGGGGGAGGATGCAAGATACGCAGTATTTT.

The chain recombines TRBV10-3 with TRBJ1-5; D is unclear. Germline V gene sequence: CDR1 ENHRY, CDR2 SYGVKD. CDR3 size: 14 residues. Between the trimmed V and J ends, which lost 3 bases and 7 bases, there was a span of 13 bases. The CDR3 DNA is TGTGCCATCAGTGATAGTTCCGTACGCCAGCCCCAGCATTTT. This encodes CAISDSSVRQPQHF.

The chain recombines TRBV10-3 with TRBJ1-3; D gene uncertain. The V end was cut by 0 bases, the J end by 2 bases, with 11 bases between. CDR3 size: 16 residues. Germline V CDR1 and CDR2: ENHRY, SYGVKD. CDR3 region: CAISESGPAAGNTIYF. CDR3 DNA: TGTGCCATCAGTGAGTCGGGCCCGGCCGCTGGAAACACCATATATTTT.

This clone was counted only a few times. This chain joins TRBV18 and TRBJ1-5; a possible D gene is TRBD1 (5 bases). V gave up 2 bases and J gave up 2 bases, with 7 bases separating them. This CDR3 contains 14 residues. Per germline, CDR1 KGHSH and CDR2 LQKENI. The CDR3 nucleotides read TGTGCCAGCTCACCAGGGGCTGGCAATCAGCCCCAGCATTTT. This translates into CASSPGAGNQPQHF.

CDR3 loop: CASSSGTAGGLVEETQYF. DNA for the CDR3: TGTGCCAGCAGCTCGGGGACGGCGGGGGGGCTCGTGGAAGAGACCCAGTACTTC. This chain uses TRBV9 with TRBJ2-5; TRBD2 matches 9 bases. The germline V gene has CDR1 SGDLS and CDR2 YYNGEE. V lost 4 bases to trimming and J lost 3 bases; unmatched junction nucleotides: 16. This CDR3 is 18 amino acids long.

This clone was seen just once. The chain couples TRBV7-8 to TRBJ2-5, with TRBD2 matching 9 bases. Per germline, CDR1 SGHVS and CDR2 FQNEAQ. V gave up 5 bases and J gave up 5 bases; unmatched junction bases: 9. The CDR3 is 15 residues long. CDR3 DNA: TGTGCCAGCAGCCACCCTAGCGGGGTTTACGAGACCCAGTACTTC. It codes for CASSHPSGVYETQYF.

This clone was seen more than once but under ten times. The V gene is TRBV5-4, the J gene TRBJ2-1, with D possibly matching TRBD2 (5 bases). Trimming removed 4 bases at V and 5 bases at J, with 10 bases between. Germline V lookup: CDR1 SGHNT, CDR2 YYREEE (reference sequence). The CDR3 totals 13 residues. CDR3 sequence: CASSGKLDNEQFF. In nucleotides, the CDR3 is TGTGCCAGCAGCGGGAAACTAGACAATGAGCAGTTCTTC.